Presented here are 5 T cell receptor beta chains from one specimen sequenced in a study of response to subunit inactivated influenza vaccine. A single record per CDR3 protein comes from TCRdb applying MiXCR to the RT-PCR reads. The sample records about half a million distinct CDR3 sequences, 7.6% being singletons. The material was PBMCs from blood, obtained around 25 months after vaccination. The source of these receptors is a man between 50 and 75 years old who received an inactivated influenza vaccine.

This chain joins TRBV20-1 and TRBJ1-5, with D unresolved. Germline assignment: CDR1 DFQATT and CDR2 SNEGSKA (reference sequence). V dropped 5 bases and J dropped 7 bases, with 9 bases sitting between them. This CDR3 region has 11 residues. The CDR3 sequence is CSAGPGQPQHF. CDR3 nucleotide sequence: TGCAGTGCTGGCCCGGGACAGCCCCAGCATTTT.

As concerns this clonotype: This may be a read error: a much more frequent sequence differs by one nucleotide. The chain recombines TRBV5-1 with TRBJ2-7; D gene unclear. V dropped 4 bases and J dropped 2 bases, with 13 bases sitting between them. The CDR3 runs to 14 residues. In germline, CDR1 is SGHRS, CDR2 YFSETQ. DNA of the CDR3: TGCGCCAGCAGCGTGGGTGACCGTACCTACGAGCAGTACTTC. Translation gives CASSVGDRTYEQYF.

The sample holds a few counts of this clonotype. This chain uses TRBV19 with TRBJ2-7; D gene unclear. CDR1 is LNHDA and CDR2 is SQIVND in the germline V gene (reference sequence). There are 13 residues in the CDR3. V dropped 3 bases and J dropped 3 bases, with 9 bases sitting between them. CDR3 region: CASSIRPDYEQYF. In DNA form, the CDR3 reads TGTGCCAGTAGTATCCGTCCGGACTACGAGCAGTACTTC.

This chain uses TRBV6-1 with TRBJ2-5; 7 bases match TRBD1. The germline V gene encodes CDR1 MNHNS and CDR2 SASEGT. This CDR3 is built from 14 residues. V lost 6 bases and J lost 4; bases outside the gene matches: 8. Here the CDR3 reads CASRRDRVSETQYF. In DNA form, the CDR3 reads TGTGCCAGCAGGCGAGACAGGGTCTCAGAGACCCAGTACTTC.

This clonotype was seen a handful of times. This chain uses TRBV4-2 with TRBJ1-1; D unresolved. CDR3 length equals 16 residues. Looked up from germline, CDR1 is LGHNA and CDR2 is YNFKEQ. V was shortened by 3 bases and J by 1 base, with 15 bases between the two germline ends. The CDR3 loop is CASSQDGSRRNTEAFF. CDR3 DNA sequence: TGTGCCAGCAGCCAGGATGGTAGCCGCAGGAACACTGAAGCTTTCTTT.